The rows below give T cell receptor beta chains drawn from one sample of a study of T cell responses to AZD1222 COVID-19 vaccine. Repertoires were generated with immunoSEQ multiplex PCR, while TCRdb's copy carries only in-frame clones and drops some. The sample contains fewer than 200,000 clones, about 90% of which appear only once. The specimen was peripheral blood, collected on day 0 of MenACWY control vaccination. These receptors all come from an adult in good health. Each CDR3 is given with its conserved first and last residue. Size tells how often a clone was seen (once, few, many) or the class of an expanded clone, and some rows leave it out.

V gene	J gene	clone size	CDR3 protein
TRBV19	TRBJ2-7	once	CASSMTRFDEQYF
TRBV27	TRBJ1-4	once	CASSAGRGKLFF
TRBV5-1	TRBJ2-3	-	CASSWQRDRTDTQYF
TRBV28	TRBJ1-2	-	CASSLSAGLVGGYTF
TRBV6-1	TRBJ2-5	-	CASSEGLRGSQETQYF
TRBV7-9	TRBJ2-1	once	CASSPVSGVGEQFF
TRBV5-1	TRBJ2-5	-	CASSFGGSETQYF
TRBV4-1	TRBJ2-5	-	CASSFSGKNQETQYF
TRBV19	TRBJ1-1	-	CASSNTGVYTEAFF
TRBV15	TRBJ2-3	-	CATSRDGGGSIDTQYF
TRBV29-1	TRBJ2-1	-	CSVAGQGSYNEQFF
TRBV15	TRBJ2-3	once	CATSRGLPSTDTQYF
TRBV11-2	TRBJ2-7	-	CASSLSGVAYEQYF
TRBV19	TRBJ2-1	-	CASSTNPERQQFF
TRBV5-4	TRBJ2-1	-	CASSFTVSSYNEQFF
TRBV6-1	TRBJ2-1	-	CASKTGAPFGDEQFF
TRBV19	TRBJ1-3	-	CATSSSGNTIYF
TRBV2	TRBJ1-6	-	CASSEEARVYSPLHF
TRBV11-1	TRBJ2-5	-	CASSLRSGGTKETQYF